These 22 T cell receptor beta chains originate from one sample sequenced in a study of response to subunit inactivated influenza vaccine. Each CDR3 protein is one row after TCRdb ran MiXCR on the RT-PCR reads. Of about 310,000 distinct CDR3 sequences listed, 21% are singletons. The sample was PBMCs from blood, taken less than 22 months after vaccination. These receptors all come from a man between 45 and 75 years old who received an inactivated influenza vaccine.

This chain joins TRBV5-1 and TRBJ2-1, with 14 bases lining up with TRBD2. The CDR3 has 16 residues. The J segment lost 9 bases and the V segment lost 3 bases, leaving 8 bases of the junction unmatched. In germline, CDR1 is SGHRS, CDR2 YFSETQ. CDR3 protein: CASSWGLAGVDGEQFF. CDR3 in DNA: TGCGCCAGCAGCTGGGGACTAGCGGGAGTTGATGGTGAGCAGTTCTTC.

The rearrangement joins TRBV5-6 to TRBJ2-1; D might be TRBD2 (5 bases). CDR1 and CDR2 from the germline V gene are SGHDT and YYEEEE. CDR3 size: 15 residues. Trimming removed 9 bases at V and 2 bases at J, with 18 bases between. As DNA, the CDR3 is TGTGCCACCCAAACCATGGCCGGGACCTACAATGAGCAGTTCTTC. It translates to CATQTMAGTYNEQFF.

The J gene is TRBJ1-1, the V gene TRBV3-1; D not certain. This CDR3 is built from 12 residues. Germline V CDR1 and CDR2: LGHDT, YNNKEL (reference sequence). V gave up 2 bases and J gave up 5 bases, with 6 bases separating them. CDR3 in amino acids: CASSQSKTEAFF. The CDR3 DNA reads TGTGCCAGCAGCCAATCCAAGACTGAAGCTTTCTTT.

The chain recombines TRBV7-2 with TRBJ2-2; maybe TRBD2 (6 bases). Trimming took off 5 bases at V and 6 bases at J, with 16 bases between the two ends. Germline assignment: CDR1 SGHTA and CDR2 FQGNSA. The CDR3 loop spans 15 amino acids. This CDR3 is CASSPVLRGSGELFF. The CDR3 DNA is TGTGCCAGCAGCCCTGTTTTACGGGGGTCCGGGGAGCTGTTTTTT.

The chain combines TRBV5-1 with TRBJ2-1; D is possibly TRBD2 (6 bases). Looked up from germline, CDR1 is SGHRS and CDR2 is YFSETQ. Trimming removed 9 bases from V and 0 bases from J, with 13 bases in between. This CDR3 has 14 residues. CDR3 sequence reads: CATTNSGSYNEQFF. The CDR3 bases are TGCGCCACCACCAATAGCGGCTCCTACAATGAGCAGTTCTTC.

This clonotype was seen more than once but under ten times. The genes are TRBV5-4 and TRBJ2-5, with D perhaps TRBD2 (5 bases). From germline, CDR1 is SGHNT and CDR2 YYREEE (reference sequence). V was trimmed by 0 bases and J by 9 bases, leaving 15 bases between them. The CDR3 runs 14 residues. The CDR3: CASSLADSHRSQYF. The DNA for the CDR3 is TGTGCCAGCAGCTTGGCGGACTCCCATAGGTCCCAGTACTTC. Using reference TRBV5-4 and TRBJ2-5 for the parts outside the CDR3, the full variable domain is ETGVTQSPTHLIKTRGQQVTLRCSSQSGHNTVSWYQQALGQGPQFIFQYYREEENGRGNFPPRFSGLQFPNYSSELNVNALELDDSALYLCASSLADSHRSQYFGPGTRLLVL.

The chain has TRBV3-1 and TRBJ2-7; D gene unclear. The CDR3 is 12 residues long. CDR1 and CDR2 (germline): LGHDT, YNNKEL (reference sequence). V gave up 2 bases and J gave up 7 bases, with 9 bases separating them. The CDR3 DNA reads TGTGCCAGCAGCCAAATCAGTAGGGAGCAGTACTTC. Translation gives CASSQISREQYF.

The CDR3 loop is CSAYRAVDTEAFF. DNA of the CDR3: TGCAGTGCGTACAGGGCCGTCGACACTGAAGCTTTCTTT. V gene TRBV20-1 combines with J gene TRBJ1-1; the D gene is possibly TRBD1 (6 bases). The V end was cut by 6 bases, the J end by 3 bases, with 14 bases between. Germline CDR1 and CDR2: DFQATT and SNEGSKA (reference sequence). This CDR3 has 13 residues.

The rearrangement joins TRBV5-1 to TRBJ1-3; D is possibly TRBD1 (6 bases). V was trimmed by 4 bases and J by 4 bases, leaving 12 bases between them. The germline gives CDR1 SGHRS, CDR2 YFSETQ. The CDR3 is 14 amino acids. CDR3 loop: CASSEGGRGNTIYF. In nucleotides, the CDR3 is TGCGCCAGCAGCGAAGGGGGGCGAGGAAACACCATATATTTT.

This rearrangement joins TRBV7-2 to TRBJ2-7, with D unclear. Germline V gene sequence: CDR1 SGHTA, CDR2 FQGNSA. The CDR3 is made up of 14 amino acids. Trimming pared 5 bases from V and 3 bases from J, leaving 14 bases between. The CDR3 nucleotides are TGTGCCAGCAGCCCGGTGTCAGGTGTCTACGAGCAGTACTTC. Protein: CASSPVSGVYEQYF.

This clonotype was observed a handful of times. DNA for the CDR3: TGCAGTGCTTTACTTGTTCCTGAGCAGTTCTTC. Its protein is CSALLVPEQFF. V gene TRBV20-1 combines with J gene TRBJ2-1; no reliable D call. This CDR3 has 11 amino acids. Germline-derived CDR1 and CDR2 are DFQATT and SNEGSKA (reference sequence). V lost 5 bases to trimming and J lost 9 bases, with 11 bases between them.

This clonotype was seen a handful of times. The genes are TRBV18 and TRBJ2-1; no firm D call. Germline-derived CDR1 and CDR2 are KGHSH and LQKENI. V lost 3 bases and J lost 2, with 5 bases in between. CDR3 size: 13 residues. The CDR3 loop is CASSPPPYNEQFF. In nucleotides, the CDR3 is TGTGCCAGCTCACCGCCTCCCTACAATGAGCAGTTCTTC.

This clonotype was counted a few times. J is TRBJ1-2 and V is TRBV25-1; TRBD1 is a possible D gene (6 bases). The germline gives CDR1 MGHDK, CDR2 SYGVNS. This CDR3 comprises 15 residues. Trimming pared 6 bases from V and 1 base from J, leaving 15 bases between. Here the CDR3 DNA reads TGTGCCAGCAGCCCCCCCGAGGGGGGTAACTATGGCTACACCTTC. Amino acid sequence: CASSPPEGGNYGYTF.

This clonotype occurred a few times. The V call is TRBV6-5, the J call TRBJ1-1; D not certain. The germline V gene encodes CDR1 MNHEY and CDR2 SVGAGI. V lost 2 bases and J 6 bases, leaving 19 bases between the germline ends. This CDR3 has 16 amino acids. DNA for the CDR3: TGTGCCAGCAGTTACAATCCCCTTGTGGCGAGCGCTGAAGCTTTCTTT. It yields the protein CASSYNPLVASAEAFF.

The table lists this clonotype with many counts. The genes are TRBV12-3 or TRBV12-4 and TRBJ2-2, with D uncertain. This CDR3 region has 11 residues. V gave up 3 bases and J gave up 6 bases, with 2 bases separating them. CDR3 loop: CASSFPGELFF. In DNA form, the CDR3 reads TGTGCCAGCAGTTTCCCCGGGGAGCTGTTTTTT.

CDR3 residues: CASGRTASNQPQHF. CDR3 bases: TGTGCCAGCGGCCGGACGGCTAGCAATCAGCCCCAGCATTTT. The chain recombines TRBV6-2 or TRBV6-3 with TRBJ1-5; D is unresolved. Trimming pared 8 bases from V and 0 bases from J, leaving 11 bases between. The CDR3 sequence is 14 residues long. The germline V gene has CDR1 MNHEY and CDR2 SVGEGT.

Only a few counts were recorded for this clonotype. The rearrangement joins TRBV5-1 to TRBJ2-7; TRBD1 agrees at 9 bases. Germline V gene data show CDR1 as SGHRS and CDR2 as YFSETQ. CDR3 size: 14 residues. The J segment lost 4 bases and the V segment lost 3 bases, leaving 5 bases of the junction unmatched. The CDR3 sequence is CASSSAGQGYEQYF. In nucleotides, the CDR3 is TGCGCCAGCAGCTCTGCGGGACAGGGTTACGAGCAGTACTTC.

The chain recombines TRBV19 with TRBJ2-3, with D maybe TRBD1 (6 bases). Per the germline V gene, CDR1 is LNHDA and CDR2 is SQIVND (reference sequence). CDR3 length: 11 residues. V gave up 8 bases and J gave up 6 bases, with 9 bases separating them. The CDR3 region is CASEGVDTQYF. DNA of the CDR3: TGTGCCAGTGAGGGGGTCGATACGCAGTATTTT.

J is TRBJ1-2 and V is TRBV19; 9 bases line up with TRBD1. Trimming removed 5 bases from V and 4 bases from J; junction bases left unmatched: 17. Germline CDR1 LNHDA, CDR2 SQIVND (reference sequence). CDR3 size: 18 residues. Written as DNA, the CDR3 is TGTGCCAGTAGTTCCATCCTCCCGGGACAGGGCTCTAGCTATGGCTACACCTTC. Its protein product is CASSSILPGQGSSYGYTF. Full variable domain (missing parts from reference TRBV19 and TRBJ1-2): DGGITQSPKYLFRKEGQNVTLSCEQNLNHDAMYWYRQDPGQGLRLIYYSQIVNDFQKGDIAEGYSVSREKKESFPLTVTSAQKNPTAFYLCASSSILPGQGSSYGYTFGSGTRLTVV.

V and J are TRBV24-1 and TRBJ2-1; no clear D gene. Germline V gives CDR1 KGHDR, CDR2 SFDVKD. V was pared by 3 bases and J by 5 bases, with 16 bases between. The CDR3 contains 16 residues. CDR3 bases: TGTGCCACCAGTGATGATGGGGTCTCTTTAGACAATGAGCAGTTCTTC. Its protein is CATSDDGVSLDNEQFF.

This clonotype was counted between two and nine times. The chain joins TRBV4-3 to TRBJ2-1; 11 nucleotides agree with TRBD2. The CDR3 has 18 amino acids. In germline, CDR1 is LGHNA, CDR2 YSLEER. Losses at the gene ends were 0 bases for V and 5 bases for J; bases not matched to a gene: 9. CDR3 bases: TGCGCCAGCAGCCAAGAACCAACCCTAGCGGGGGGTCACAATGAGCAGTTCTTC. Encoded protein: CASSQEPTLAGGHNEQFF.

This clonotype was counted a few times. The rearrangement links TRBV7-8 to TRBJ1-1; D remains unclear. This CDR3 has 16 amino acids. V dropped 1 base and J dropped 0 bases, with 12 bases sitting between them. CDR1 and CDR2 (germline): SGHVS, FQNEAQ. The CDR3 is CASSLVEGSMNTEAFF. CDR3 in DNA: TGTGCCAGCAGCTTAGTGGAGGGATCTATGAACACTGAAGCTTTCTTT.